This T cell receptor (beta chain) was recovered during a study of blood T cells in healthy people across ages. Sample-barcoded 5' priming and a J-beta primer mix drove a second PCR of roughly 7 to 11 cycles. TCRdb ran MiXCR on the 5' RACE reads and lists one entry per CDR3 protein. Of more than 700,000 distinct CDR3 sequences in the sample, 40% to 65% were seen once. The ends lost 3 bases at V and 1 base at J; junction bases unmatched: 8. Germline values: CDR1 SGHNT, CDR2 YYREEE (reference sequence). The CDR3 totals 18 residues. The sequence was obtained from a man aged 80 or over in good health. V gene TRBV5-4 combines with J gene TRBJ2-5; 14 bases map to TRBD2. The sample was blood. DNA of the CDR3: TGTGCCAGCAGCTGGGGGACTAGCGGGAGATTCCTCCAAGAGACCCAGTACTTC. Its translation: CASSWGTSGRFLQETQYF.